These T cell receptor beta chains were read from a single sample in a study of blood T cell repertoires in COVID-19. TCRdb's table, derived via immunoSEQ multiplex PCR, lists solely in-frame clones and lacks some. The data hold more than 45,000 clones, with over 80% observed a single time. Material for sequencing was peripheral blood. The receptors here all came from a woman between 55 and 75 years old with acute or convalescent COVID-19. CDR3s include the opening cysteine and the closing phenylalanine or tryptophan. The order of the fields is J gene, clone size, V gene, D gene, CDR3 DNA, CDR3 protein. The D gene is left open where the match is weak. Size is omitted from some rows. Given values are once, few, many or a class for expanded clones.

>TRBJ2-1|-|TRBV3-1/TRBV3-2|-
TGTGCCAGCAGCCAAGACAACTACAATGAGCAGTTCTTC
CASSQDNYNEQFF
>TRBJ2-7|-|TRBV7-9|-
TGTGCCAGCAGCTCGGGACGGGGGGCGAGCTACGAGCAGTACTTC
CASSSGRGASYEQYF
>TRBJ1-3|-|TRBV2|-
TGTGCCAGCAGTGAGGGCGGGAGCTCTGGAAACACCATATATTTT
CASSEGGSSGNTIYF
>TRBJ2-3|-|TRBV14|-
TGTGCCAGCAGCCAAAGGGGCGTTTACACAGATACGCAGTATTTT
CASSQRGVYTDTQYF
>TRBJ1-1|-|TRBV5-1|-
TGCGCCAGCAGCTCGATATCGGACAGCCTCAACACTGAAGCTTTCTTT
CASSSISDSLNTEAFF
>TRBJ1-2|few|TRBV7-9|-
TGTGCCAGCAGCCCCGGGGGGACCTATGGCTACACCTTC
CASSPGGTYGYTF
>TRBJ1-6|-|TRBV28|-
TGTGCCAGCAGGGACAATAATTCACCCCTCCACTTT
CASRDNNSPLHF
>TRBJ1-1|-|TRBV6-5|-
TGTGCCACCCACCTGACAGGGAACACTGAAGCTTTCTTT
CATHLTGNTEAFF
>TRBJ1-6|-|TRBV6-2/TRBV6-3|-
TGTGCCAGCAGCCAGGGAGGGGATTCACCCCTCCACTTT
CASSQGGDSPLHF
>TRBJ1-1|-|TRBV12-5|-
TGTGCTAGTGGTTTTCGGGGCACTGAAGCTTTCTTT
CASGFRGTEAFF
>TRBJ2-3|-|TRBV27|-
TGTGCCAGCGGACCCGGGAGACTCACAGATACGCAGTATTTT
CASGPGRLTDTQYF
>TRBJ2-7|-|TRBV9|-
TGTGCCAGCAGCGGGATCGGGGAGCAGTACTTC
CASSGIGEQYF
>TRBJ2-7|few|TRBV7-9|TRBD1
TGTGCCAGCAGTCGAAGCGGGACAGGGGTCGCCGAGCAGTACTTC
CASSRSGTGVAEQYF
>TRBJ2-2|-|TRBV10-3|-
TGTGCCATCAGTGAGTCCCCCTCGGCGAACACCGGGGAGCTGTTTTTT
CAISESPSANTGELFF
>TRBJ2-3|-|TRBV30|TRBD1
TGTGCCTGGGGACAGGGCGGCACAGATACGCAGTATTTT
CAWGQGGTDTQYF
>TRBJ2-7|-|TRBV5-1|-
TGCGCCAGCAGCTTCGGCGGGACCTACGAGCAGTACTTC
CASSFGGTYEQYF
>TRBJ1-5|-|TRBV6-1|-
TGTGCCAGCAGTGAAGTCAGGGCTAGCAATCAGCCCCAGCATTTT
CASSEVRASNQPQHF
>TRBJ1-5|few|TRBV9|-
TGTGCCAGCAGCGTAGGGGGGGGTACCGGCCAGCCCCAGCATTTT
CASSVGGGTGQPQHF
>TRBJ2-4|-|TRBV6-5|TRBD2
TGTGCCACCGAAAGGGGAGGGGTTAACATTCAGTACTTC
CATERGGVNIQYF
>TRBJ1-4|-|TRBV19|-
TGTGCCAGTAAAAAATTAGCAACTAATGAAAAACTGTTTTTT
CASKKLATNEKLFF
>TRBJ1-6|-|TRBV6-5|-
TGTGCCAGCAGTTACACGACGGGAAATTATAATTCACCCCTCCACTTT
CASSYTTGNYNSPLHF
>TRBJ1-4|-|TRBV29-1|-
TGCAGCGTTGGGTCGGGTAATGAAAAACTGTTTTTT
CSVGSGNEKLFF
>TRBJ2-7|-|TRBV6-5|-
TGTGCCAGCATTCGTTCGGCGGGCCGTCAGCAGTACTTC
CASIRSAGRQQYF
>TRBJ2-2|once|TRBV6-1|TRBD1
TGTGCCAGCAGACCCCCGGGACAGTACACCGGGGAGCTGTTTTTT
CASRPPGQYTGELFF
>TRBJ2-7|-|TRBV9|-
TGTGCCAGCAGCCCCCCAAATGGCATCTACGAGCAGTACTTC
CASSPPNGIYEQYF
>TRBJ1-1|-|TRBV27|TRBD1
TGTGCCAGCAGTTTAAAGACAGGGTTCAACACTGAAGCTTTCTTT
CASSLKTGFNTEAFF
>TRBJ2-1|-|TRBV7-2|TRBD2
TGTGCCAGCAGCAAAAGACTAGCGGGGGGCAATGAGCAGTTCTTC
CASSKRLAGGNEQFF
>TRBJ2-1|-|TRBV7-9|TRBD1
TGTGCCAGCAGCTTAGGTGGACAGGGGATCAACAATGAGCAGTTCTTC
CASSLGGQGINNEQFF
>TRBJ2-1|-|TRBV10-3|TRBD2
TGTGCCATCAGTGATACTACCACACCGGGGGGTGAGCAGTTCTTC
CAISDTTTPGGEQFF
>TRBJ1-4|-|TRBV30|-
TGTGCCTGGAGTCCCCCCGCGATAAATGAAAAACTGTTTTTT
CAWSPPAINEKLFF
>TRBJ2-1|-|TRBV24-1|TRBD2
TGTGCCACCAGTGATTTTTCTAGCGGGGGTTTTGATGAGCAGTTCTTC
CATSDFSSGGFDEQFF
>TRBJ1-2|-|TRBV24-1|-
TGTGCCACCAGTGGTACTACAGGTTCCGGCTACACCTTC
CATSGTTGSGYTF
>TRBJ2-1|-|TRBV6-1|TRBD2
TGTGCCAGCAGTGAAGACATAGCGGGGGGTTACAATGAGCAGTTCTTC
CASSEDIAGGYNEQFF
>TRBJ1-1|-|TRBV6-5|-
TGTGCCAGCGGGAGAGTCAGGATGGCTGAAGCTTTCTTT
CASGRVRMAEAFF
>TRBJ1-1|-|TRBV12-3/TRBV12-4|-
TGTGCCAGCAACTCCCAGGTGTCTACTGAAGCTTTCTTT
CASNSQVSTEAFF
>TRBJ1-5|-|TRBV19|TRBD1
TGTGCCAGTAGTATTATGGGGACAGGGTACAATCAGCCCCAGCATTTT
CASSIMGTGYNQPQHF
>TRBJ1-1|-|TRBV10-1|-
TGCGCCAGCAGATCAGGGGTTGGGAACACTGAAGCTTTCTTT
CASRSGVGNTEAFF
>TRBJ1-3|-|TRBV30|-
TGTGCCTGGAGCCTAGGAGGGGCGGTGAGCTCTGGAAACACCATATATTTT
CAWSLGGAVSSGNTIYF
>TRBJ2-7|-|TRBV5-1|-
TGCGCCAGCAGTCCAGGGGTTTCTTACGAGCAGTACTTC
CASSPGVSYEQYF